This T cell receptor (beta chain) was retrieved from a study of cytomegalovirus exposure and HLA in healthy donors. General study results and limits: About 87% or about 30% of the time was how often most TCR beta V segments were productive, according to an earlier analysis. Common viral pathogens were later found to be apparently linked to several of the most significant clusters.

Germline-derived CDR1 and CDR2 are LNHNV and YYDKDF (reference sequence). V was trimmed by 1 base and J by 6 bases, leaving 12 bases between them. The CDR3 totals 15 residues. As concerns this clone: Its specificity is unknown.

60 Vbeta and 13 Jbeta primers were used in PCR. The data were produced by immunoSEQ multiplex PCR, yet TCRdb's version contains in-frame clones alone and is incomplete. The repertoire holds 200,000 or so clones, with 70% to 80% as singletons. The sequenced sample was PBMCs. This TCR derives from a male donor in good health and CMV-seronegative. The rearrangement joins TRBV15 to TRBJ2-2; no clear D gene. The DNA of the CDR3 is TGTGCCACCAGCAGAGTAGATCGGGTCTCCGGGGAGCTGTTTTTT. Translating it yields CATSRVDRVSGELFF.